Below are 5 T cell receptor beta chains sequenced from a single sample in a study of control samples from healthy donors and cancer patients. Sequenced by immunoSEQ multiplex PCR; TCRdb stores in-frame clones only, minus some. Altogether around 82,000 clones are present, around 87% being singletons, with the ten largest covering roughly 20%. The specimen sequenced was blood. The receptors were gathered from a man in his fifties or sixties in good health.

V gene TRBV9 combines with J gene TRBJ1-1; 8 positions agree with TRBD1. CDR1 and CDR2 from the germline V gene are SGDLS and YYNGEE. Trimming cost V 4 bases and J 0 bases; bases outside gene matches: 8. The length of the CDR3 is 16 residues. The CDR3 DNA sequence: TGTGCCAGCAGCACTCGACAGGGGCCTATGAACACTGAAGCTTTCTTT. It encodes CASSTRQGPMNTEAFF. Full variable domain (remainder filled in from reference TRBV9 and TRBJ1-1): DSGVTQTPKHLITATGQRVTLRCSPRSGDLSVYWYQQSLDQGLQFLIQYYNGEERAKGNILERFSAQQFPDLHSELNLSSLELGDSALYFCASSTRQGPMNTEAFFGQGTRLTVV.

The CDR3 reads CASSRQRERSGELFF. CDR3 coding DNA: TGCGCCAGCAGCCGCCAGCGGGAAAGGTCCGGGGAGCTGTTTTTT. The genes are TRBV5-1 and TRBJ2-2, with 7 nucleotides matching TRBD2. CDR3 size: 15 residues. J lost 6 bases, V lost 4 bases, and 9 bases had no gene match. Looked up from germline, CDR1 is SGHRS and CDR2 is YFSETQ.

The rearrangement links TRBV4-3 to TRBJ1-2; 7 nucleotides agree with TRBD1. The CDR3 consists of 15 residues. From germline, CDR1 is LGHNA and CDR2 YSLEER. V shed 1 base and J 2 bases; nucleotides not matched to a gene: 4. CDR3 coding DNA: TGCGCCAGCAGCCAAGTCGACAGGGAGAACTATGGCTACACCTTC. Its translation is CASSQVDRENYGYTF.

This clone was observed a few times. This chain uses TRBV3-1 (or the pseudogene TRBV3-2) with TRBJ2-6; D gene uncertain. Germline V CDR1 and CDR2: LGHDT, YNNKEL (reference sequence). V dropped 2 bases and J dropped 0 bases, with 8 bases sitting between them. CDR3 length: 16 amino acids. In DNA, the CDR3 is TGTGCCAGCAGCCAATGGGATGGCTCTGGGGCCAACGTCCTGACTTTC. Translating gives CASSQWDGSGANVLTF.

The chain couples TRBV6-6 to TRBJ1-5, with a tentative D call TRBD1 (6 bases). V gave up 4 bases and J gave up 4 bases, with 11 bases separating them. CDR1 MNHNY and CDR2 SVGAGI come from the germline V gene (reference sequence). This CDR3 has 14 amino acids. CDR3 protein: CASSFGTQNQPQHF. The CDR3 DNA reads as TGTGCCAGCAGTTTCGGGACACAGAATCAGCCCCAGCATTTT.